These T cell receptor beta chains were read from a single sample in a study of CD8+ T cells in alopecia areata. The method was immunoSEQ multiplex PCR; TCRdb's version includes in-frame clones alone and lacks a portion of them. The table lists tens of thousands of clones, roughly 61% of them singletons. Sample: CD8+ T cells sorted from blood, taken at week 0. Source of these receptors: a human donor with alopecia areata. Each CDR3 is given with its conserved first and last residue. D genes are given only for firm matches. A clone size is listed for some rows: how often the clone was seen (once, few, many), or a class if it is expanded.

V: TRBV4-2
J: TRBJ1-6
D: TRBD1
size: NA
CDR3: CASSQAGGQGRSPLHF
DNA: TGTGCCAGCAGCCAAGCCGGGGGACAGGGGCGTTCACCCCTCCACTTT

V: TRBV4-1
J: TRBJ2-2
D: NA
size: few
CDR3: CASSLDTGELFF
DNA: TGCGCCAGCAGCCTTGACACCGGGGAGCTGTTTTTT

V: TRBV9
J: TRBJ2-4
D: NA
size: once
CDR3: CASSERVGKGKNIQYF
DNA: TGTGCCAGCAGCGAGAGGGTGGGCAAAGGCAAAAACATTCAGTACTTC

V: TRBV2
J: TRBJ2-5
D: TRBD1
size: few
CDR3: CASSDGTATLGTQYF
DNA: TGTGCCAGCAGCGACGGGACAGCTACGTTAGGGACCCAGTACTTC

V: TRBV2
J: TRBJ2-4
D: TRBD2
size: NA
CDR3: CASTPFGDSGGLLAKNIQYF
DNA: TGTGCCAGCACCCCCTTCGGGGATAGCGGGGGGCTACTAGCCAAAAACATTCAGTACTTC

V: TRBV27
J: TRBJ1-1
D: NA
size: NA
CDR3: CASSLKAPQHGAFF
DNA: TGTGCCAGCAGTTTAAAAGCGCCTCAGCACGGAGCTTTCTTT

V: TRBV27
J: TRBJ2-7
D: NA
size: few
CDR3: CASSLGRGTTYEQYF
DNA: TGTGCCAGCAGTTTGGGCAGGGGAACTACCTACGAGCAGTACTTC

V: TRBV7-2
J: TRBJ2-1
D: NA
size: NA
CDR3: CASSLGWFGRRDEQFF
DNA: TGTGCCAGCAGCTTAGGATGGTTCGGGAGAAGGGATGAGCAGTTCTTC

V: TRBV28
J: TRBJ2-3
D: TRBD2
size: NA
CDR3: CASSTTGLAETDTQYF
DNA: TGTGCCAGCAGTACCACGGGACTAGCGGAAACAGATACGCAGTATTTT

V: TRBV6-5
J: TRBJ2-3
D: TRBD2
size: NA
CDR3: CASSYIAGGTDTQYF
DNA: TGTGCCAGCAGCTATATAGCGGGGGGGACCGATACGCAGTATTTT

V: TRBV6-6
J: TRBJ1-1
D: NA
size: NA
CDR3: CASSPDSLNTEAFF
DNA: TGTGCCAGCAGCCCCGACAGCCTGAACACTGAAGCTTTCTTT

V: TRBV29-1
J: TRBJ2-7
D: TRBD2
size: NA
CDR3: CSVEGTRGYEQYF
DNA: TGCAGCGTTGAGGGGACTAGGGGCTACGAGCAGTACTTC

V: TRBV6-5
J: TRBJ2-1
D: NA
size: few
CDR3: CASSYGAYYIDEQFF
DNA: TGTGCCAGCAGTTACGGGGCATATTACATCGATGAGCAGTTCTTC

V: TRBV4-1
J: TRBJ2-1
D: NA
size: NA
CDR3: CASSQGMGEADEQFF
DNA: TGCGCCAGCAGCCAAGGGATGGGTGAGGCGGATGAGCAGTTCTTC

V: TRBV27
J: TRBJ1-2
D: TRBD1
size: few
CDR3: CASTQGQGADGYTF
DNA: TGTGCCAGCACCCAGGGACAGGGGGCTGATGGCTACACCTTC

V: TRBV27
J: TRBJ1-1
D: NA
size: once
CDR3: CASSPPPGAEAFF
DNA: TGTGCCAGCAGTCCCCCACCGGGGGCTGAAGCTTTCTTT

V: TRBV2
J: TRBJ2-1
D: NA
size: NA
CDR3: CASSVRSYNEQFF
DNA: TGTGCCAGCAGTGTACGTTCCTACAATGAGCAGTTCTTC

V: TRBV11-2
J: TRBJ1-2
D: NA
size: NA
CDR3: CASSSWTSSNYGYTF
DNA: TGTGCCAGCAGCTCCTGGACGAGCTCTAACTATGGCTACACCTTC

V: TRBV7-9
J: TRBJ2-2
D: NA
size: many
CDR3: CASSLTNTGELFF
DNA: TGTGCCAGCAGCTTAACAAACACCGGGGAGCTGTTTTTT

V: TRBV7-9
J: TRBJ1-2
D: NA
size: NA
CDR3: CASSFQGYYGYTF
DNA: TGTGCCAGCAGCTTCCAGGGGTACTATGGCTACACCTTC

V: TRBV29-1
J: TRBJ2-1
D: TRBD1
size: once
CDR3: CSVPPGQALINEQFF
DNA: TGCAGCGTACCACCTGGACAGGCCCTTATCAATGAGCAGTTCTTC

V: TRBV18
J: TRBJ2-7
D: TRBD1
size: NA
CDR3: CASSPRDRASNYEQYF
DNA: TGTGCCAGCTCACCACGAGACAGGGCTAGTAACTACGAGCAGTACTTC

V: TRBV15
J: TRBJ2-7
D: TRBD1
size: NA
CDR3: CATMGQGAYEQYF
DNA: TGTGCCACCATGGGACAGGGGGCCTACGAGCAGTACTTC

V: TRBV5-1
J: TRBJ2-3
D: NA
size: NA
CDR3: CASSYTGNPDTQYF
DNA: TGCGCCAGCAGCTACACAGGGAACCCAGATACGCAGTATTTT

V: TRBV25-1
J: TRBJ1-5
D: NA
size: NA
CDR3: CASSEQDNQPQHF
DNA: TGTGCCAGCAGTGAACAGGACAATCAGCCCCAGCATTTT

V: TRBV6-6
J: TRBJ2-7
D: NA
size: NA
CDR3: CASSFIAEEPYEQYF
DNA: TGTGCCAGCAGTTTTATAGCGGAAGAACCCTACGAGCAGTACTTC

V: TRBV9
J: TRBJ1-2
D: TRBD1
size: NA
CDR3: CASSGDPRTGGEYSPGYTF
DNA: TGTGCCAGCAGCGGGGACCCCAGGACAGGGGGCGAGTACAGTCCTGGCTACACCTTC

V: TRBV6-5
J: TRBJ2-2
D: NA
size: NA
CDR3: CASSYYNTGELFF
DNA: TGTGCCAGCAGTTACTACAACACCGGGGAGCTGTTTTTT

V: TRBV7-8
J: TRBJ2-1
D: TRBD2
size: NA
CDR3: CASSLESAGLARNEQFF
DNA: TGTGCCAGCAGCTTAGAAAGTGCGGGACTAGCGAGGAATGAGCAGTTCTTC

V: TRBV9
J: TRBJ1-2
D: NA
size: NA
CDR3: CASSVEEGDGYTF
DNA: TGTGCCAGCAGCGTAGAGGAGGGGGACGGCTACACCTTC

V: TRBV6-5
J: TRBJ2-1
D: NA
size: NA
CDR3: CASSPGTYNEQFF
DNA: TGTGCCAGCAGCCCAGGTACCTACAATGAGCAGTTCTTC

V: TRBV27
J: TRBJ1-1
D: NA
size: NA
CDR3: CASSFGGEAFF
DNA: TGTGCCAGCAGTTTCGGAGGTGAAGCTTTCTTT